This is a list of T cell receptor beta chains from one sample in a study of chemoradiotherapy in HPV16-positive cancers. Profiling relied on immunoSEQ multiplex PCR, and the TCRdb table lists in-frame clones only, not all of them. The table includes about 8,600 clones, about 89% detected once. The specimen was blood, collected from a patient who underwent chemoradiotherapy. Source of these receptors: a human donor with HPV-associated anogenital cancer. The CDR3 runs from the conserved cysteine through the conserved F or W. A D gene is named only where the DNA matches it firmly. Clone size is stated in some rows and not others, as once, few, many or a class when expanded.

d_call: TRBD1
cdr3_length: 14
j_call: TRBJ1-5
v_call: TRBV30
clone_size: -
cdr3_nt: TGTGCCTGGAGTAGGGACAGGTACTATCAGCCCCAGCATTTT
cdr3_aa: CAWSRDRYYQPQHF

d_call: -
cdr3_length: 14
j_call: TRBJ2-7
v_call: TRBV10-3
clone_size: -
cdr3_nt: TGTGCCCTCCGGATGGAGGGCGCGTCCTACGAGCAGTACTTC
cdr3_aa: CALRMEGASYEQYF

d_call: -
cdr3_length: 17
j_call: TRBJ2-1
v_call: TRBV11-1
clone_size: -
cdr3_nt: TGTGCCAGCAGCTTAAATTCCGGGGCCCTCCGGGCTCATGAGCAGTTCTTC
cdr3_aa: CASSLNSGALRAHEQFF

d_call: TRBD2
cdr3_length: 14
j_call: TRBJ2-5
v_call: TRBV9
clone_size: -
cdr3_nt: TGTGCCAGCAGCGTAGAACTAGCGAAAGAGACCCAGTACTTC
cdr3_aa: CASSVELAKETQYF

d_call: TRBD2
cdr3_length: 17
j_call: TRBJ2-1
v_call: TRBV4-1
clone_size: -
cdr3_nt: TGCGCCAGCAGCCAAGTTGATATGGGACTAGCCCACAATGAGCAGTTCTTC
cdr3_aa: CASSQVDMGLAHNEQFF

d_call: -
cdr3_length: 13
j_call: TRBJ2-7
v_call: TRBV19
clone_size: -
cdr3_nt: TGTGCCAGTAGTATTCGGGAGTCCTACGAGCAGTACTTC
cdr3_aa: CASSIRESYEQYF

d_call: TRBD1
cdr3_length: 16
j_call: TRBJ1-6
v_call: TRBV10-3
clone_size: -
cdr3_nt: TGTGCCATCAGAAGTTCAGGGGGCCGTAATAATTCACCCCTCCACTTT
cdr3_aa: CAIRSSGGRNNSPLHF

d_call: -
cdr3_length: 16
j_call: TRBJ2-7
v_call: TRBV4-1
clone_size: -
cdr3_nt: TGCGCCAGCAGCCAAGGTATCAGATGGGACTCCTACGAGCAGTACTTC
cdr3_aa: CASSQGIRWDSYEQYF

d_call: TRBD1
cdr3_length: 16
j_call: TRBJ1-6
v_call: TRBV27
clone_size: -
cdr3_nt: TGTGCCAGCAGTTTGGTAACAGGGGGTTATAATTCACCCCTCCACTTT
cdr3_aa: CASSLVTGGYNSPLHF

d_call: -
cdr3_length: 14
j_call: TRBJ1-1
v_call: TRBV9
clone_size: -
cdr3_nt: TGTGCCAGCAGCGTATACGGGGCGAACACTGAAGCTTTCTTT
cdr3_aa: CASSVYGANTEAFF

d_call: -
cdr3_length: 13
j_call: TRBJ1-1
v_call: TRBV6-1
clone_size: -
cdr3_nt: TGTGCCAGCAGTTTACAGGAGAACACTGAAGCTTTCTTT
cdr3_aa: CASSLQENTEAFF

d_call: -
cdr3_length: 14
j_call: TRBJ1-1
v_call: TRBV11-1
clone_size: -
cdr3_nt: TGTGCCAGCAGCGGAGCAGGGTCTCGCTCGGGTGCTTTCTTT
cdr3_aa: CASSGAGSRSGAFF

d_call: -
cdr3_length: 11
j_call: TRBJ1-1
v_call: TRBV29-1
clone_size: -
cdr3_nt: TGCAGCGTTGGGGATAGCACTGAAGCTTTCTTT
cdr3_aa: CSVGDSTEAFF

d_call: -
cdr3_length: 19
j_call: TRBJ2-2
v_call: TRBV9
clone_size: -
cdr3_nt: TGTGCCAGCAGCGTAGCCAGGGGACAACGGAAAAAGAACACCGGGGAGCTGTTTTTT
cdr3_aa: CASSVARGQRKKNTGELFF

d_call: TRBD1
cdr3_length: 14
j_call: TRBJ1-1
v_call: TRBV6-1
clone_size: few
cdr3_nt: TGTGCCAGCAGTGTCGACAGGGATCGGACTGAAGCTTTCTTT
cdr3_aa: CASSVDRDRTEAFF